These 6 T cell receptor beta chains were sequenced from one sample in a study of blood T cell repertoires in COVID-19. Sequencing used immunoSEQ multiplex PCR; TCRdb keeps in-frame clones, though not all of them. Here the sample spans over 250,000 clones, about 88% being singletons. The sample consisted of peripheral blood. The source is a man between 60 and 75 years old who had recovered from COVID-19.

The chain is built from TRBV11-2 and TRBJ2-5, with 9 bases fitting TRBD2. CDR3 size: 15 residues. Per germline, CDR1 SGHAT and CDR2 FQNNGV. V lost 2 bases and J lost 9; bases outside the gene matches: 10. The CDR3 region is CASSLLAGTARAQYF. In DNA, the CDR3 is TGTGCCAGCAGCTTACTAGCGGGGACCGCACGAGCCCAGTACTTC.

The CDR3 DNA reads TGTGCCAGCAGCCAAGGTACGCGGGAGCGGAGCTATTACGGCTACACCTTC. It yields the protein CASSQGTRERSYYGYTF. J is TRBJ1-2 and V is TRBV4-2; D call uncertain. The CDR3 spans 17 residues. V was clipped by 1 base and J by 8 bases, with 23 bases between them. Germline CDR1 reads LGHNA; CDR2 reads YNFKEQ.

The chain links TRBV28 to TRBJ1-4; D gene unclear. V shed 6 bases and J shed 6 bases, with 5 bases lying between them. The CDR3 is made up of 11 amino acids. CDR1 and CDR2 (germline): MDHEN, SYDVKM. The CDR3 nucleotides read TGTGCCAGCAGACACGATGAAAAACTGTTTTTT. Protein sequence: CASRHDEKLFF.

This rearrangement joins TRBV5-1 to TRBJ2-7; possible D gene TRBD1, 5 bases. This CDR3 comprises 14 residues. Germline lookup yields CDR1 SGHRS and CDR2 YFSETQ. Trimming took off 2 bases at V and 0 bases at J, with 9 bases between the two ends. The CDR3: CASSLQASSYEQYF. The CDR3 DNA reads as TGCGCCAGCAGCTTACAGGCGAGCTCCTACGAGCAGTACTTC.

V is TRBV13 and J is TRBJ2-3, with D unresolved. Trimming pared 5 bases from V and 2 bases from J, leaving 11 bases between. There are 14 residues in the CDR3. Germline lookup yields CDR1 PRHDT and CDR2 FYEKMQ (reference sequence). CDR3 region: CASSRQALTDTQYF. The CDR3 coding sequence is TGTGCCAGCAGCAGGCAGGCCCTCACAGATACGCAGTATTTT.

The CDR3 coding sequence is TGTGCCAGCAGCTTAGTCCTAGCAAAAGAGCAGTACTTC. As protein: CASSLVLAKEQYF. This chain connects TRBV7-8 to TRBJ2-7; perhaps TRBD2 as D (5 bases). This CDR3 has 13 residues. Germline V lookup: CDR1 SGHVS, CDR2 FQNEAQ. Trimming stripped 1 base from V and 7 bases from J, with 11 bases between.